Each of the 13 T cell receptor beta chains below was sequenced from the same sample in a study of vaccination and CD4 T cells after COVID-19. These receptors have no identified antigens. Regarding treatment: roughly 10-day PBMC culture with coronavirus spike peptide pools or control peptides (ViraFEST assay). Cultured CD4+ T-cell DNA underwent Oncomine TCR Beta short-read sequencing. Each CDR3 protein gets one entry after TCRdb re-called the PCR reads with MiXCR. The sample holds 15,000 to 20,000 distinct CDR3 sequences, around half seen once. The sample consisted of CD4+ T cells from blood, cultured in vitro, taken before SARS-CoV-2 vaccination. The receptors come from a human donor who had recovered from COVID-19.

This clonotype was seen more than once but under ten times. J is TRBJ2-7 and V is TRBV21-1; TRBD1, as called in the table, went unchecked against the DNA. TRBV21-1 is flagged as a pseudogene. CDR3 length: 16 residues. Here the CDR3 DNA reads TGTGCCAGCACCACCAGCCGGGACAAGAGCTCCTACGAGCAGTACTTC. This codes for CASTTSRDKSSYEQYF.

The CDR3 loop reads CASSLPGQQETQYF. The CDR3 coding sequence is TGTGCCAGCAGCTTACCGGGACAGCAAGAGACCCAGTACTTC. The chain uses TRBV7-8 and TRBJ2-5; 7 bases agree with TRBD1. The CDR3 is 14 residues long. Germline-derived CDR1 and CDR2 are SGHVS and FQNEAQ. V was clipped by 2 bases and J by 2 bases; unmatched bases: 2.

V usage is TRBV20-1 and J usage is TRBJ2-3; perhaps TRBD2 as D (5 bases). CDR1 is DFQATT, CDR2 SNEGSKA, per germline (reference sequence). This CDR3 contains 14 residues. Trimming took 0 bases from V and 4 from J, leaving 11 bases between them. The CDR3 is CSAREGGWADTQYF. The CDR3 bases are TGCAGTGCTAGAGAGGGCGGGTGGGCAGATACGCAGTATTTT.

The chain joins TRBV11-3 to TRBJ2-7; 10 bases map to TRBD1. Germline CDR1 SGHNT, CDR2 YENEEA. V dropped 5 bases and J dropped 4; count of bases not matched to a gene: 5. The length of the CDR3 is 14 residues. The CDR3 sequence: CASSHGDRGYEQYF. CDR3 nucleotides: TGTGCCAGCAGCCATGGGGACAGGGGTTACGAGCAGTACTTC.

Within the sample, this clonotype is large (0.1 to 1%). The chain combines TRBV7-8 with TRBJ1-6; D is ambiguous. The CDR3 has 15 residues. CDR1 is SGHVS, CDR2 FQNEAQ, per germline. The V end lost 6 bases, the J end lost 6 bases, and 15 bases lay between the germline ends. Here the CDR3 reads CASRFGGPINSPLHF. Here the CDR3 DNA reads TGTGCCAGCAGATTTGGTGGACCGATTAATTCACCCCTCCACTTT.

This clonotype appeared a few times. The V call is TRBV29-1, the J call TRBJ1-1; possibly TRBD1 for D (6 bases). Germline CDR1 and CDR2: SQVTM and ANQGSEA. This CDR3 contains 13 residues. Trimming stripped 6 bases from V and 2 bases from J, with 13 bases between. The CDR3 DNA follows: TGCAGCGTAGCGATAGGGGGAAACACTGAAGCTTTCTTT. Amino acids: CSVAIGGNTEAFF.

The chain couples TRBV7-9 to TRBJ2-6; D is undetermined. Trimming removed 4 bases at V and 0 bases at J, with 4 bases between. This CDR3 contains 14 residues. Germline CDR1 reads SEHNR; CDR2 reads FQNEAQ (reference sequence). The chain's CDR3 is CASSSVSGANVLTF. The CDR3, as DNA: TGTGCCAGCAGCTCCGTCTCTGGGGCCAACGTCCTGACTTTC.

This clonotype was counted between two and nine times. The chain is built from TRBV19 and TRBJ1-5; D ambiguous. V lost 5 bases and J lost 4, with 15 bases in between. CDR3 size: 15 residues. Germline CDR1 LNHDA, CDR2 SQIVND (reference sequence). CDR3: CASSEVRVGNQPQHF. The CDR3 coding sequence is TGTGCCAGTAGTGAGGTGAGGGTGGGGAATCAGCCCCAGCATTTT.

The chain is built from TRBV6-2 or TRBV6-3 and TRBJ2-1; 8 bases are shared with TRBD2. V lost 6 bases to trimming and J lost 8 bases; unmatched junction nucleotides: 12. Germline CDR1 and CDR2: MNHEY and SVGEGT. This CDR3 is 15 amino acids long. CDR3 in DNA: TGTGCCAGCAGCCGGGGACTAGTGGTCGTGCATGAGCAGTTCTTC. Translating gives CASSRGLVVVHEQFF.

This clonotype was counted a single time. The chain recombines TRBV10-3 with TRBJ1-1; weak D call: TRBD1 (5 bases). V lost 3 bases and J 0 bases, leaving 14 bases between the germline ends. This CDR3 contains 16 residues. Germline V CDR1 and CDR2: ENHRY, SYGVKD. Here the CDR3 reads CAISDQTGGMNTEAFF. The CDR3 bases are TGTGCCATCAGTGACCAGACGGGGGGGATGAACACTGAAGCTTTCTTT.

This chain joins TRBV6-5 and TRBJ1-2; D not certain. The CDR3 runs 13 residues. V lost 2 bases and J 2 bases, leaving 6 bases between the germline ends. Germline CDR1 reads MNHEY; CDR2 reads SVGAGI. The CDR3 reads CASSYATNYGYTF. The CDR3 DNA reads TGTGCCAGCAGTTACGCCACCAACTATGGCTACACCTTC.

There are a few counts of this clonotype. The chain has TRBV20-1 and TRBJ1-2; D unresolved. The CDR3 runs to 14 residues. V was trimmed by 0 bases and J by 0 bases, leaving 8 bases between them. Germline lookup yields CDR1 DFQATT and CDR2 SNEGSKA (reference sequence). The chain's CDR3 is CSARDTAANYGYTF. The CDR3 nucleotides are TGCAGTGCTAGAGATACAGCAGCTAACTATGGCTACACCTTC.

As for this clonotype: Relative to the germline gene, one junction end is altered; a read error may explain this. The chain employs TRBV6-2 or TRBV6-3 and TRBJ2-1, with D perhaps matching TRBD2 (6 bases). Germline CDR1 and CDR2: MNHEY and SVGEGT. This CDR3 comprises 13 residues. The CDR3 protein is CASSYSILGGPVF. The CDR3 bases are TGTGCCAGCAGTTACTCGATATTAGGAGGGCCGGTCTTC.